This T cell receptor beta chain was found in a study of sequential checkpoint blockade in melanoma. Study background: TCRβ was sequenced from DNA of 91 pretreatment tumors.

V was clipped by 4 bases and J by 0 bases, with 10 bases between them. Germline values: CDR1 MNHGY, CDR2 SAAAGT. The CDR3 is made up of 15 amino acids. Sequenced by immunoSEQ multiplex PCR; TCRdb stores in-frame clones only, minus some. Here the sample spans 13,000 or so clones, 25% to 35% being singletons. This sample's treatment: randomized to nivolumab then ipilimumab (arm A) or the reverse (arm B). This clone has a handful of counts. The sequence was collected from a human donor with melanoma. The chain employs TRBV6-8 and TRBJ2-1; D ambiguous. The sample consisted of tumor tissue (inferred from file names), taken from a patient given nivolumab and ipilimumab in sequence. Here the CDR3 DNA reads TGTGCCAGCAGTTGGAGCGCCAGCTCCTACAATGAGCAGTTCTTC. This translates into CASSWSASSYNEQFF.